Following are 26 T cell receptor beta chains from one sample sequenced in a study of Ad26.COV2.S vaccination and SARS-CoV-2 variants. Clones were read by immunoSEQ multiplex PCR, and TCRdb kept only the in-frame ones, dropping some. The data show around 300,000 clones, around nine tenths seen once. Treatment described: over 15 received Ad26.COV2.S at low or high dose, single or two shots; roughly five received placebo; per-sample allocation not given. Sampling was done on day 63 after the first vaccine or placebo injection. The specimen comprised peripheral blood, sampled in a trial of Ad26.COV2.S vaccine versus placebo. All receptors come from a person between 18 and 59 years old who received the Ad26.COV2.S COVID-19 vaccine or a placebo.

The rearrangement links TRBV7-2 to TRBJ1-1, with D unclear. The CDR3 contains 16 residues. The ends were cut back, 1 base at V and 1 base at J, with 13 bases in the middle. Germline CDR1 and CDR2: SGHTA and FQGNSA. CDR3 nucleotide sequence: TGTGCCAGCAGCTTAGGGGCAAGGATGGGGAACACTGAAGCTTTCTTT. Translation: CASSLGARMGNTEAFF.

This sequence joins TRBV18 and TRBJ1-6; D gene uncertain. V shed 2 bases and J shed 5 bases, with 13 bases lying between them. The V gene's germline CDR1 is KGHSH and CDR2 LQKENI. The CDR3 spans 16 residues. Here the CDR3 reads CASSPAGIPDNSPLHF. CDR3 nucleotide sequence: TGTGCCAGCTCACCAGCCGGGATTCCGGATAATTCACCCCTCCACTTT.

The chain recombines TRBV5-6 with TRBJ2-1, with TRBD2 matching over 7 bases. Per germline, CDR1 SGHDT and CDR2 YYEEEE. The CDR3 contains 16 residues. Trimming cost V 1 base and J 0 bases; bases outside gene matches: 4. DNA for the CDR3: TGTGCCAGCAGCTTGAGCGGGGAGAGCTCCTACAATGAGCAGTTCTTC. Translation: CASSLSGESSYNEQFF.

DNA for the CDR3: TGTGCCAGCAGCTCGGACCCAACAGATACGCAGTATTTT. It codes for CASSSDPTDTQYF. This rearrangement joins TRBV7-9 to TRBJ2-3, with D hard to call. The CDR3 has 13 amino acids. Germline V CDR1 and CDR2: SEHNR, FQNEAQ (reference sequence). V was shortened by 4 bases and J by 3 bases, with 8 bases between the two germline ends.

This rearrangement joins TRBV12-3 or TRBV12-4 to TRBJ2-1; D not certain. CDR3 size: 10 residues. V was trimmed by 6 bases and J by 8 bases, leaving 5 bases between them. The CDR3 DNA reads TGTGCCAGCAGCCTGGATGAGCAGTTCTTC. Protein product: CASSLDEQFF.

The rearrangement joins TRBV10-1 to TRBJ2-4; D perhaps matches TRBD1 (6 bases). V was pared by 4 bases and J by 1 base, with 11 bases between. Germline CDR1 and CDR2: WNHNN and SYGVQD (reference sequence). The CDR3 covers 15 residues. The CDR3 protein is CASSGHREAKNIQYF. The CDR3 coding sequence is TGCGCCAGCAGTGGCCACAGGGAGGCCAAAAACATTCAGTACTTC.

The chain recombines TRBV29-1 with TRBJ1-2; no clear D gene. Germline V CDR1 and CDR2: SQVTM, ANQGSEA. This CDR3 has 14 residues. With 4 bases removed from V and 4 bases from J, the gap between germline ends came to 16 bases. The DNA of the CDR3 is TGCAGCGTTGTGGGCCCCGAGATGGTCTATGGCTACACCTTC. It codes for CSVVGPEMVYGYTF.

The V and J genes are TRBV6-2 or TRBV6-3 and TRBJ1-1, with TRBD1 identical over 7 bases. Germline values: CDR1 MNHEY, CDR2 SVGEGT. V shed 3 bases and J 7 bases; nucleotides not matched to a gene: 17. The CDR3 length is 17 residues. CDR3 bases: TGTGCCAGCAGTTATTACCCCCTGACAGGGAGGGTAGGTGAAGCTTTCTTT. Translated, it gives CASSYYPLTGRVGEAFF.

This clone appeared a single time. The CDR3 sequence: CASSSRGVSREKLFF. The CDR3 DNA reads TGTGCCAGCAGTTCTCGGGGAGTAAGTCGAGAAAAACTGTTTTTT. The gene calls are TRBV27 and TRBJ1-4; D is uncertain. Germline loops: CDR1 MNHEY, CDR2 SMNVEV (reference sequence). This CDR3 is built from 15 residues. The V gene lost 4 bases and the J gene lost 8 bases, with 17 bases spanning the gap.

J is TRBJ1-2 and V is TRBV6-2 or TRBV6-3, with no clear D. This CDR3 is built from 12 residues. The germline V gene has CDR1 MNHEY and CDR2 SVGEGT. V lost 2 bases and J 6 bases, leaving 7 bases between the germline ends. The CDR3 spells CASSYTVNGYTF. CDR3 nucleotides: TGTGCCAGCAGTTACACGGTGAATGGCTACACCTTC.

A remark on this clone: Other nucleotide sequences in the sample specify the same CDR3. The chain joins TRBV20-1 to TRBJ2-7, with D possibly being TRBD2 (5 bases). This CDR3 contains 11 residues. CDR1 and CDR2 from the germline V gene are DFQATT and SNEGSKA (reference sequence). The V gene lost 4 bases and the J gene lost 5 bases, with 9 bases spanning the gap. The CDR3 protein is CSATSGHEQYF. CDR3 nucleotides: TGCAGTGCTACCAGCGGACACGAGCAGTACTTC.

This rearrangement joins TRBV7-2 to TRBJ2-1, with D perhaps matching TRBD1 (5 bases). The CDR3 contains 14 residues. Germline CDR1 is SGHTA and CDR2 is FQGNSA. Trimming stripped 6 bases from V and 2 bases from J, with 11 bases between. The CDR3 region is CASSQGEAYNEQFF. Here the CDR3 DNA reads TGTGCCAGCAGTCAAGGGGAAGCCTACAATGAGCAGTTCTTC.

The chain employs TRBV5-6 and TRBJ2-7, with 8 bases fitting TRBD2. After removal of 4 bases from V and 0 bases from J, the junction contained 6 bases not matched to a gene. This CDR3 has 15 amino acids. CDR1 and CDR2 (germline): SGHDT, YYEEEE. For the CDR3, the DNA is TGTGCCAGCAGCCCGGGAGGGGGGATCTCCTACGAGCAGTACTTC. Translated: CASSPGGGISYEQYF. Complete variable domain (other parts from reference TRBV5-6 and TRBJ2-7): DAGVTQSPTHLIKTRGQQVTLRCSPKSGHDTVSWYQQALGQGPQFIFQYYEEEERQRGNFPDRFSGHQFPNYSSELNVNALLLGDSALYLCASSPGGGISYEQYFGPGTRLTVT.

This clone was recorded a few times. The chain uses TRBV19 and TRBJ1-1; possibly TRBD1 for D (5 bases). CDR3 length equals 11 residues. Germline CDR1 is LNHDA and CDR2 is SQIVND (reference sequence). Trimming removed 9 bases at V and 3 bases at J, with 8 bases between. The CDR3 sequence: CASREDTEAFF. The CDR3 DNA is TGTGCCAGCAGGGAGGACACTGAAGCTTTCTTT.

This clone was seen a handful of times. The gene calls are TRBV3-1 (or the pseudogene TRBV3-2) and TRBJ1-4; D might be TRBD1 (6 bases). This CDR3 spans 13 amino acids. The V gene lost 8 bases and the J gene lost 4 bases, with 11 bases spanning the gap. Germline V CDR1 and CDR2: LGHDT, YNNKEL (reference sequence). In DNA form, the CDR3 reads TGTGCCAGCGGGGGCTGGCTTAATGAAAAACTGTTTTTT. This codes for CASGGWLNEKLFF.

The chain employs TRBV19 and TRBJ1-5, with D perhaps TRBD1 (5 bases). CDR1 is LNHDA and CDR2 is SQIVND in the germline V gene (reference sequence). V gave up 2 bases and J gave up 6 bases, with 11 bases separating them. The length of the CDR3 is 14 residues. DNA of the CDR3: TGTGCCAGTAGTATACAGGGCCCAGCTCAGCCCCAGCATTTT. Protein sequence: CASSIQGPAQPQHF.

The gene calls are TRBV6-5 and TRBJ1-5, with a weak D call TRBD1 (5 bases). CDR3 length equals 15 residues. Looked up from germline, CDR1 is MNHEY and CDR2 is SVGAGI. The germline V and J ends were trimmed by 5 bases and 7 bases, with 18 bases remaining between them. CDR3 sequence: CASSTRRGVRQPQHF. The CDR3, as DNA: TGTGCCAGCAGTACCCGGCGAGGGGTGCGACAGCCCCAGCATTTT.

The chain uses TRBV4-1 and TRBJ2-1; D ambiguous. The germline CDR1 and CDR2 sequences are MGHRA and YSYEKL. The CDR3 runs to 16 residues. The V end was cut by 3 bases, the J end by 2 bases, with 14 bases between. The CDR3 DNA reads as TGCGCCAGCAGCCAGGCAGGCTCATTAACCTACAATGAGCAGTTCTTC. Residues: CASSQAGSLTYNEQFF.

There are a few counts of this clone. V and J are TRBV9 and TRBJ2-1; 7 bases fit TRBD2. CDR3 length: 15 residues. The V gene's germline CDR1 is SGDLS and CDR2 YYNGEE. The J segment lost 7 bases and the V segment lost 3 bases, leaving 10 bases of the junction unmatched. DNA of the CDR3: TGTGCCAGCAGCGGGAAAGCGGGATCGAGGAATGAGCAGTTCTTC. Translating it yields CASSGKAGSRNEQFF.

The V call is TRBV29-1, the J call TRBJ2-1; 8 positions agree with TRBD1. The CDR3 spans 13 residues. The V segment lost 7 bases and the J segment 12 bases; nucleotides outside the gene matches: 14. Germline V CDR1 and CDR2: SQVTM, ANQGSEA. The CDR3: CSGSGTGLFGQFF. The CDR3 DNA reads TGCAGCGGATCCGGGACAGGTCTGTTTGGGCAGTTCTTC.

The V and J genes are TRBV30 and TRBJ1-1; tentative D call: TRBD1 (5 bases). The germline CDR1 and CDR2 sequences are GTSNPN and SVGIG (reference sequence). This CDR3 comprises 14 residues. V lost 3 bases and J lost 5, with 16 bases in between. The CDR3 DNA is TGTGCCTGGAGGGGCCGGGGGGTTAGGACTGAAGCTTTCTTT. Protein: CAWRGRGVRTEAFF.

This clone came up once. The chain has TRBV30 and TRBJ2-2, with 7 bases lining up with TRBD2. CDR3 length: 14 amino acids. The germline V gene encodes CDR1 GTSNPN and CDR2 SVGIG (reference sequence). V was pared by 4 bases and J by 0 bases, with 2 bases of the junction left unmatched. This chain's CDR3 is CAWKGLANTGELFF. In DNA, the CDR3 is TGTGCCTGGAAAGGACTAGCGAACACCGGGGAGCTGTTTTTT.

The J gene is TRBJ2-1, the V gene TRBV27; a weak D match, TRBD2 (7 bases). Deletions cut 1 base from V and 8 bases from J, with 18 bases between. The CDR3 covers 16 residues. Per the germline V gene, CDR1 is MNHEY and CDR2 is SMNVEV (reference sequence). This chain's CDR3 is CASSLLGGATPDEQFF. The CDR3 DNA follows: TGTGCCAGCAGTTTATTAGGGGGGGCCACTCCCGATGAGCAGTTCTTC.

The V call is TRBV28, the J call TRBJ2-1; 8 bases match TRBD1. The CDR3 totals 15 residues. Looked up from germline, CDR1 is MDHEN and CDR2 is SYDVKM. Trimming removed 5 bases from V and 2 bases from J; junction bases left unmatched: 5. Here the CDR3 DNA reads TGTGCCAGCAGTCCGCGGACAGGGCCCTACAATGAGCAGTTCTTC. It translates to CASSPRTGPYNEQFF.

V is TRBV2 and J is TRBJ2-2; D call uncertain. V lost 4 bases and J lost 0, with 9 bases in between. CDR1 is SNHLY, CDR2 FYNNEI, per germline. This CDR3 comprises 15 residues. This chain's CDR3 is CASSVPTANTGELFF. The CDR3 nucleotides read TGTGCCAGCAGTGTGCCGACCGCGAACACCGGGGAGCTGTTTTTT.

The CDR3 protein is CASSEGLAGALETQYF. In nucleotides, the CDR3 is TGTGCCAGTAGTGAGGGACTAGCGGGAGCTTTGGAGACCCAGTACTTC. This rearrangement joins TRBV19 to TRBJ2-5; TRBD2 matches 14 bases. The CDR3 is 16 amino acids. Germline CDR1 LNHDA, CDR2 SQIVND (reference sequence). V gave up 5 bases and J gave up 5 bases; unmatched junction bases: 7.